The present T cell receptor (beta chain) was sequenced within a study of T-cell reconstitution after alpha-beta-depleted transplantation in children. As it was prepared, the TCRbeta library received unique molecular identifiers. TCRdb re-analysed the PCR reads in MiXCR, keeping a single row per CDR3 protein. The profile shows approximately 100,000 distinct CDR3 sequences, less than 15% of them singletons. This clonotype was seen many times. Trimming removed 5 bases from V and 4 bases from J, with 18 bases in between. This CDR3 is built from 15 residues. Germline V gene sequence: CDR1 SGHTA, CDR2 FQGNSA.

The source material was PBMCs from the stem cell graft donor, sampled from the stem cell graft. The chain has TRBV7-2 and TRBJ2-7; tentatively, D is TRBD1 (6 bases). The source of this sequence is a human donor who donated a stem cell graft to a child with inherited bone marrow failure. The CDR3 bases are TGTGCCAGCAGCCGTCGGCCGGGACAAGGATACGAGCAGTACTTC. This encodes CASSRRPGQGYEQYF.